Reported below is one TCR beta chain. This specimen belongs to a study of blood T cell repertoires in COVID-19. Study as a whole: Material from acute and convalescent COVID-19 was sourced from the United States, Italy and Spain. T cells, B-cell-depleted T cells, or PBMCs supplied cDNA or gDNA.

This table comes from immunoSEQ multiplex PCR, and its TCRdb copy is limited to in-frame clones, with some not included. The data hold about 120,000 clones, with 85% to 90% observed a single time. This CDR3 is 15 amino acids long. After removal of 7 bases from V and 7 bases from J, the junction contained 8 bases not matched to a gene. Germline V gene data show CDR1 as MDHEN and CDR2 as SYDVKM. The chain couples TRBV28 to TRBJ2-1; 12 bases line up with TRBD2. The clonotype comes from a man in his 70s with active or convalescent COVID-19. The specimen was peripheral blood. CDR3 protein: CASTTSGRNRNEQFF. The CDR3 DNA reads TGTGCCAGCACGACTAGCGGGAGAAACCGAAATGAGCAGTTCTTC. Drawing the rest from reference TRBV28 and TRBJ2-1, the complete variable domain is DVKVTQSSRYLVKRTGEKVFLECVQDMDHENMFWYRQDPGLGLRLIYFSYDVKMKEKGDIPEGYSVSREKKERFSLILESASTNQTSMYLCASTTSGRNRNEQFFGPGTRLTVL.